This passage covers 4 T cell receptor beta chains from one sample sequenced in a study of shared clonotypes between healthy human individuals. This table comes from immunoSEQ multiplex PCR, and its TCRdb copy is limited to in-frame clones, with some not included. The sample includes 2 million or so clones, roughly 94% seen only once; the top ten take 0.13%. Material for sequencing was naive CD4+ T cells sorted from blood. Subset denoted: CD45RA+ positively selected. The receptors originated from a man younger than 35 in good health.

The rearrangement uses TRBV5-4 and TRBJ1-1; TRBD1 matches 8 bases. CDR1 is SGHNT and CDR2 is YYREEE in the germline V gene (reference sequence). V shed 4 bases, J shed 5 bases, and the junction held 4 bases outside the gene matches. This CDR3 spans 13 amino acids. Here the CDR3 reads CASSHTGGTEAFF. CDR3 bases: TGTGCCAGCAGCCATACAGGGGGTACTGAAGCTTTCTTT.

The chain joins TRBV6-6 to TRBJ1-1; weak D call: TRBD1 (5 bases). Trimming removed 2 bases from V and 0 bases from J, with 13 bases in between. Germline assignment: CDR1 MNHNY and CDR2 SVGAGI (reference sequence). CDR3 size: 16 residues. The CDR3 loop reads CASSYRPGTVNTEAFF. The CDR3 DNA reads TGTGCCAGCAGTTACCGGCCAGGGACGGTGAACACTGAAGCTTTCTTT.

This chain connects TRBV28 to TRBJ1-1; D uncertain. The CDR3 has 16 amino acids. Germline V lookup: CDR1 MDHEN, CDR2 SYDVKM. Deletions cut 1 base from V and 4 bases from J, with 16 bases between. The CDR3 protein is CASSLSFGQVSTEAFF. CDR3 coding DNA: TGTGCCAGCAGTTTATCGTTTGGCCAAGTCTCCACTGAAGCTTTCTTT.

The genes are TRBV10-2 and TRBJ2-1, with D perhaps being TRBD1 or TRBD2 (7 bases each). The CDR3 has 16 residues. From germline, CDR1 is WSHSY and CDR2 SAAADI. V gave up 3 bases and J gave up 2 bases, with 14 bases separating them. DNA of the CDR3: TGCGCCAGCAGTGATAGGGGGCGGGGGACCTACAATGAGCAGTTCTTC. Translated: CASSDRGRGTYNEQFF.